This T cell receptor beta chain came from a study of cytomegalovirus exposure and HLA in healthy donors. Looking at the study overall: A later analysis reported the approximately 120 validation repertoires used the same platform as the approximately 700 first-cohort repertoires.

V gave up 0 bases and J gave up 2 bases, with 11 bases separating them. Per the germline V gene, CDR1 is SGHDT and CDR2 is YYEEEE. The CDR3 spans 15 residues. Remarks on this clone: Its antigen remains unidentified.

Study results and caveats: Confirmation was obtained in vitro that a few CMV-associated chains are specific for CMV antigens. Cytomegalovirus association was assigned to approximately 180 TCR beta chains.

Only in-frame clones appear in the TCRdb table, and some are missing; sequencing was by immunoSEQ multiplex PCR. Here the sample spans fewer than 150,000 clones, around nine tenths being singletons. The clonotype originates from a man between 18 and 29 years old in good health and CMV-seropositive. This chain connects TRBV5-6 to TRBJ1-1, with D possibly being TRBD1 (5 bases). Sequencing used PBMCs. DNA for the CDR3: TGTGCCAGCAGCTTGGCGGCCAGGGCTAACACTGAAGCTTTCTTT. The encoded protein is CASSLAARANTEAFF.